Included here is one T cell receptor beta chain sequence, with context. What antigen it recognizes has not been identified. Base qualities were left out, and no much larger clone turns up one base away. Genomic DNA was extracted with the Qiagen DNeasy kit from unsorted PBMCs and from negatively selected CD4+ and CD8+ fractions. TCR beta CDR3 regions were subjected to amplification by immunoSEQ multiplex PCR with primers that anneal to V and J segments. A synthetic immune receptor repertoire was used to minimize amplification bias, and any residual bias was removed computationally once sequencing was done. As for the original processing: Repertoire diversity was quantified as the Shannon entropy index using custom Python scripts. Unsorted, CD4+ and CD8+ repertoires were examined separately, except in combined analyses, for which CD4+ and CD8+ sequences were merged in silico. A clone was considered expanded if an increase in frequency of at least 2-fold after treatment relative to C1D1 was found, and a pseudocount of 0.5 was applied to clones undetected at baseline. Singleton clones were defined as clones with 0 or 1 copy at C1D1, and non-singleton clones were defined as clones with 2 or more copies. Clones expanded in unsorted samples were annotated as CD4+, CD8+ or unknown by matching protein sequences in sorted samples from the same patient. Wilcoxon tests were applied to paired samples to test diversity changes from C1D1 to C4D1. The immuneACCESS repertoire file appears here via TCRdb, limited to in-frame rearrangements. These files lack a portion of the clones; in checked studies, under half of the deficit traces to unresolved V genes, and the cause of the others is not known. V and J calls and clone size are copied from that table; D and trimming were computed from the DNA. This sample comprises approximately 26,000 clones, roughly 80% of them detected only once. The ten largest make up approximately 8% of the sample.

The data stem from a study of PD-1 blockade in classical Hodgkin lymphoma (dated by TCRdb to about 2020). Concerning the study at large: Nivolumab dosing was 3 mg/kg intravenously every 2 weeks, continuing until either disease progression or unacceptable toxicity. The study used CyTOF and TCR beta sequencing to define a peripheral blood immune signature of response to PD-1 blockade in classical Hodgkin lymphoma.

The V and J ends are trimmed by 0 bases and 0 bases, leaving 7 bases between them. The CDR3 covers 14 residues, taking in both the cysteine and the phenylalanine. The DNA shown is the 42-base CDR3, in frame from base 1. CDR1 and CDR2 (SGHRS, YFSETQ) derive from the germline V gene. Sample time point, as interpreted from the label and publication: cycle 2 day 1 (C2D1) of nivolumab. Every trial patient had relapsed after autologous stem cell transplantation, and cohorts A, B and C differed in prior brentuximab vedotin exposure. A total of fewer than 70 patients with relapsed/refractory classical Hodgkin lymphoma made up the trial cohort, and each patient's best overall response was complete response, partial response or progressive disease. Single-agent nivolumab was administered to trial patients in the multi-cohort phase II CheckMate 205 trial. An independent review committee assessed best overall response using the 2007 International Working Group response criteria. Trial PBMCs were collected just before the start of nivolumab (C1D1) and during therapy at cycle 2 day 1 and cycle 4 day 1. Peripheral blood was collected in 8 mL Vacutainer Cell Preparation Tubes, from which PBMCs were isolated by centrifugation and then cryopreserved.

Results the study describes overall, beyond this receptor: Only a single clinical trial cohort was studied, and what caused the repertoire differences, possibly disease activity or prior therapy, remained undefined. Baseline TCR diversity was reported to be lower in newly diagnosed patients than in healthy donors and to be lower still in relapsed/refractory patients. Among trial patients, those achieving complete response had baseline diversity similar to that of newly diagnosed patients, while diversity was significantly lower in partial responders and progressors. A significant rise by C4D1 was seen in CD4+ but not CD8+ TCR diversity (p=0.0027 vs p=0.16), with the rise being most apparent in complete responders (p=0.02). Diversity was lower in patients who began nivolumab less than 1 year after ASCT, so these patients were left out of later analyses to avoid confounding by immune reconstitution.

The receptor comes from a human donor with classical Hodgkin lymphoma. This material consisted of peripheral blood mononuclear cells (PBMCs), taken before the second cycle of nivolumab. The chain employs TRBV5-1 and TRBJ2-7, with an unclear D gene assignment. The nucleotides read TGCGCCAGCAGCTTGGTTGCCAGCTCCTACGAGCAGTACTTC. This codes for CASSLVASSYEQYF.